One T cell receptor beta chain is described in this entry. In the original workflow: For nucleated cells, counts were estimated from reference gene primer amplification. TCRdb keeps only in-frame clones here, not all; method: immunoSEQ multiplex PCR. The DNA gave D and trimming, while V, J and clone size come from that table. Of about 95,000 clones listed, about 90% were seen once; the top ten hold about 18%. The length of the CDR3 is 17 residues. Unmatched junction bases numbered 9, after V lost 2 bases and J lost 3 bases. Germline CDR1 reads SGDLS; CDR2 reads YYNGEE. This specimen comes from a study of blood T cell repertoires in COVID-19. At the level of the study: COVID-19 samples, acute and convalescent, were from the United States, Italy and Spain.

The V call is TRBV9, the J call TRBJ2-3; 10 bases are a match to TRBD2. Sequences were obtained from peripheral blood. The origin of this receptor is a human donor in a cohort sampled during active COVID-19. The CDR3: CASSVSGGAGSTDTQYF. The CDR3 DNA sequence: TGTGCCAGCAGCGTGAGCGGGGGGGCCGGGTCGACAGATACGCAGTATTTT. Together with reference TRBV9 and TRBJ2-3, the CDR3 gives the full variable domain: DSGVTQTPKHLITATGQRVTLRCSPRSGDLSVYWYQQSLDQGLQFLIQYYNGEERAKGNILERFSAQQFPDLHSELNLSSLELGDSALYFCASSVSGGAGSTDTQYFGPGTRLTVL.